The 12 T cell receptor beta chains below come from one sample, sequenced in a study of blood T cell repertoires in COVID-19. Data came from immunoSEQ multiplex PCR; TCRdb stores just in-frame clones and leaves some out. The sample yields 150,000 to 200,000 clones, about nine tenths seen once. The sample was peripheral blood. These TCRs come from a man between 18 and 35 years old who had recovered from COVID-19.

The chain couples TRBV3-1 (or the pseudogene TRBV3-2) to TRBJ2-5; 8 bases match TRBD2. CDR3 length: 16 amino acids. V was clipped by 5 bases and J by 2 bases; unmatched bases: 10. Germline loops: CDR1 LGHDT, CDR2 YNNKEL (reference sequence). CDR3 loop: CASSFGRSGSQETQYF. CDR3 DNA sequence: TGTGCCAGCAGCTTTGGCCGAAGCGGGAGTCAAGAGACCCAGTACTTC.

J is TRBJ1-2 and V is TRBV28; 7 positions match TRBD1. The germline gives CDR1 MDHEN, CDR2 SYDVKM. The CDR3 has 13 residues. V was clipped by 3 bases and J by 6 bases; unmatched bases: 4. In nucleotides, the CDR3 is TGTGCCAGCAGTTTGACAGGGTCCAATGGCTACACCTTC. Its protein is CASSLTGSNGYTF.

This chain links TRBV7-2 with TRBJ1-2; 8 bases are a match to TRBD1. V lost 5 bases, J lost 4 bases, and 9 bases stayed unmatched. Per the germline V gene, CDR1 is SGHTA and CDR2 is FQGNSA. The CDR3 is made up of 15 amino acids. The CDR3 DNA sequence: TGTGCCAGCAGCCTCTCACAGGGGGGAGGCTATGGCTACACCTTC. It is translated as CASSLSQGGGYGYTF.

The chain carries TRBV6-5 and TRBJ2-1; D gene unclear. The CDR3 runs 15 residues. Trimming removed 0 bases at V and 4 bases at J, with 10 bases between. The germline CDR1 and CDR2 sequences are MNHEY and SVGAGI. The DNA for the CDR3 is TGTGCCAGCAGTTACTCAGAATACGGGTACAATGAGCAGTTCTTC. This translates into CASSYSEYGYNEQFF.

V is TRBV3-1 (or the pseudogene TRBV3-2) and J is TRBJ2-3; 13 bases align to TRBD2. Looked up from germline, CDR1 is LGHDT and CDR2 is YNNKEL (reference sequence). The CDR3 is made up of 14 amino acids. J lost 6 bases, V lost 4 bases, and 1 base had no gene match. CDR3 nucleotides: TGTGCCAGCAGCCCACTAGCGGGAGGGGATACGCAGTATTTT. Its protein is CASSPLAGGDTQYF.

The gene calls are TRBV13 and TRBJ2-2; no definite D call. V lost 11 bases to trimming and J lost 3 bases, with 10 bases between them. This CDR3 region has 12 residues. The germline V gene has CDR1 PRHDT and CDR2 FYEKMQ (reference sequence). CDR3 amino acids: CAPGRDTGELFF. CDR3 bases: TGTGCCCCCGGCCGGGACACCGGGGAGCTGTTTTTT.

This chain connects TRBV7-2 to TRBJ2-2; 9 bases are a match to TRBD1. Germline-derived CDR1 and CDR2 are SGHTA and FQGNSA. The CDR3 is 15 amino acids. The ends lost 3 bases at V and 5 bases at J; junction bases unmatched: 4. CDR3 region: CASSFGTGLTGELFF. In nucleotides, the CDR3 is TGTGCCAGCAGCTTCGGGACAGGGTTGACCGGGGAGCTGTTTTTT. The whole variable domain, remainder taken from reference TRBV7-2 and TRBJ2-2, is GAGVSQSPSNKVTEKGKDVELRCDPISGHTALYWYRQSLGQGLEFLIYFQGNSAPDKSGLPSDRFSAERTGGSVSTLTIQRTQQEDSAVYLCASSFGTGLTGELFFGEGSRLTVL.

The chain is built from TRBV6-5 and TRBJ2-1, with 16 bases that match TRBD2. This CDR3 is 15 amino acids long. With V trimmed by 7 bases and J by 9 bases, 6 bases remained unmatched. Germline V gene lookup returns CDR1 MNHEY and CDR2 SVGAGI. Here the CDR3 reads CASKGLAGGPVEQFF. CDR3 in DNA: TGTGCCAGCAAGGGACTAGCGGGAGGGCCGGTTGAGCAGTTCTTC.

This chain links TRBV15 with TRBJ2-3; 8 bases fit TRBD1. Per germline, CDR1 LNHNV and CDR2 YYDKDF (reference sequence). The CDR3 contains 18 residues. V lost 5 bases and J lost 2; bases outside the gene matches: 15. CDR3 loop: CATSGRSSGGPLTDTQYF. CDR3 DNA: TGTGCCACCAGCGGGCGATCCTCAGGGGGCCCTCTCACAGATACGCAGTATTTT.

The chain employs TRBV6-5 and TRBJ1-6, with 7 bases lining up with TRBD1. Germline-derived CDR1 and CDR2 are MNHEY and SVGAGI. With 2 bases clipped from V and 13 bases from J, the junction kept 8 bases outside the gene matches. The CDR3 length is 14 residues. The CDR3 region has the DNA TGTGCCAGCAGTTACCGACAGGGACAAGTCCCCCTCCACTTT. Translated: CASSYRQGQVPLHF.

The gene calls are TRBV6-2 or TRBV6-3 and TRBJ2-5, with D unresolved. Looked up from germline, CDR1 is MNHEY and CDR2 is SVGEGT. The CDR3 totals 16 residues. With 0 bases removed from V and 1 base from J, the gap between germline ends came to 12 bases. CDR3 amino acids: CASSYSSLRIQETQYF. The CDR3 DNA sequence: TGTGCCAGCAGTTACTCGAGCCTCCGAATCCAAGAGACCCAGTACTTC.

The chain uses TRBV6-6 and TRBJ1-1, with TRBD1 as a possible D gene (5 bases). The CDR3 covers 13 residues. In germline, CDR1 is MNHNY, CDR2 SVGAGI (reference sequence). V was cut by 6 bases and J by 6 bases, with 14 bases left in between. For the CDR3, the DNA is TGTGCCAGCAGCCGCATGACAGCCGCTGAAGCTTTCTTT. Residues: CASSRMTAAEAFF.